These 2 T cell receptor beta chains were all obtained from the same sample, sequenced in a study of T-cell reconstitution after alpha-beta-depleted transplantation in children. During its preparation, the TCRbeta library received unique molecular identifiers. TCRdb re-called the PCR reads with MiXCR, one entry per CDR3 protein. Of more than 500,000 distinct CDR3 sequences in the sample, 11% were seen once. The sequencing here drew on PBMCs, mostly from graft donor cells, taken 180 days after TCRalphabeta/CD19-depleted stem cell transplant. The receptors here all came from a female patient between 2 and 15 years old who had a stem cell transplant for aplastic anemia, so the T cells may come from the graft donor.

This chain uses TRBV27 with TRBJ2-7; 10 bases are a match to TRBD1. Germline V gene sequence: CDR1 MNHEY, CDR2 SMNVEV (reference sequence). J lost 5 bases, V lost 6 bases, and 10 bases had no gene match. The CDR3 length is 15 residues. CDR3 residues: CASRRPGQGSDEQYF. CDR3 DNA: TGTGCCAGCAGGCGCCCGGGACAGGGGTCCGACGAGCAGTACTTC.

This clonotype was counted only a few times. The chain employs TRBV20-1 and TRBJ2-1; TRBD2 agrees at 14 bases. In germline, CDR1 is DFQATT, CDR2 SNEGSKA (reference sequence). V gave up 5 bases and J gave up 7 bases; unmatched junction bases: 7. The CDR3 runs 15 residues. The CDR3 DNA is TGCAGTGCTGAAAAGACTAGCGGGAGGGCTAATGAGCAGTTCTTC. The encoded protein is CSAEKTSGRANEQFF.